Reported below is one T cell receptor (beta chain). The target antigen is unknown. The ends were cut back, 0 bases at V and 4 bases at J, with 21 bases in the middle. Germline V gene lookup returns CDR1 MGHRA and CDR2 YSYEKL. The CDR3 consists of 18 residues. This record comes from a study of Ad26.COV2.S vaccination and SARS-CoV-2 variants. Study results and limitations: It was found that vaccine and placebo recipients had similar non-spike TCR breadth.

Profiled with immunoSEQ multiplex PCR; TCRdb holds only in-frame clones, not every one. The data hold about 400,000 clones, with about 85% observed a single time. The sample's treatment: some 19 received Ad26.COV2.S at low or high dose, single or two shots; several received placebo; per-sample allocation not given. Each sample was drawn 63 days after the first injection (of vaccine or placebo). The sample here was peripheral blood, taken in a trial of Ad26.COV2.S vaccine versus placebo. This TCR came from a person aged 18-65 years who received the Ad26.COV2.S COVID-19 vaccine or a placebo. The rearrangement links TRBV4-1 to TRBJ1-2; D perhaps matches TRBD1 (5 bases). The CDR3 spells CASSQEEARVVVGYGYTF. CDR3 DNA: TGCGCCAGCAGCCAAGAAGAGGCCAGGGTAGTGGTGGGCTATGGCTACACCTTC.